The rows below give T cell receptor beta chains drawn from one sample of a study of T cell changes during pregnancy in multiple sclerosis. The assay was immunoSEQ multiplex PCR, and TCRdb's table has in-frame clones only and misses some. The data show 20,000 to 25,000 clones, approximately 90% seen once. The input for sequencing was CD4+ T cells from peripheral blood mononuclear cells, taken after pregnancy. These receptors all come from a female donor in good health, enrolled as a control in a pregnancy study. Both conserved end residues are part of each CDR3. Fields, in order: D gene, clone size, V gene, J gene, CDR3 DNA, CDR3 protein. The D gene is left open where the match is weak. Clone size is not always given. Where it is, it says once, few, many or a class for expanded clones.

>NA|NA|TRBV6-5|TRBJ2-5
TGTGCCAGCACAAGTTCCCTACTAGGTTCTCAGACCCAGTACTTC
CASTSSLLGSQTQYF
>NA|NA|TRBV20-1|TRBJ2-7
TGCAGTGCCCGGGTCCTGGTAGGGCAGTACTTC
CSARVLVGQYF
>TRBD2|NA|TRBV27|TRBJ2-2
TGTGCCAGCAGTTTAAAGGGCGGGAGCGGGACCGGGGAGCTGTTTTTT
CASSLKGGSGTGELFF
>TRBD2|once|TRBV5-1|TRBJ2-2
TGCGCCAGCGGGGGTAGCGGGAGGACTTTCACCGGGGAGCTGTTTTTT
CASGGSGRTFTGELFF
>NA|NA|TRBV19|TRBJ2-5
TGTGCCAGTAGTCGTACGGGGGACGAGACCCAGTACTTC
CASSRTGDETQYF
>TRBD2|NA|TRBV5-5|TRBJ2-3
TGTGCCAGCAGCCCGCCTTTAGCGGGGACTAGCACAGATACGCAGTATTTT
CASSPPLAGTSTDTQYF
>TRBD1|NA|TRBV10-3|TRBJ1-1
TGTGCCATCAGGGACCGACAGGGGAAAAACACTGAAGCTTTCTTT
CAIRDRQGKNTEAFF
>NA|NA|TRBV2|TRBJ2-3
TGTGCCAGCGGCGCCATACTTTTCCGGGGCACAGATACGCAGTATTTT
CASGAILFRGTDTQYF
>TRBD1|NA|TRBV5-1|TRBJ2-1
TGCGCCAGCAGCTTGGAGGGACAGCTCTACAATGAGCAGTTCTTC
CASSLEGQLYNEQFF
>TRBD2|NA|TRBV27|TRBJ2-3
TGTGCCAGCAGTTTGGGGCTAGCGGGGGGGCCGACCACAGATACGCAGTATTTT
CASSLGLAGGPTTDTQYF
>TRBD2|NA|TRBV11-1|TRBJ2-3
TGTGCCAGCAGCTTACCCAGGGGACTAGCGGTAAGCACAGATACGCAGTATTTT
CASSLPRGLAVSTDTQYF
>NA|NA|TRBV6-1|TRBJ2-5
TGTGCCAGCAGTGAATGGGGGACAATAAACCAAGAGACCCAGTACTTC
CASSEWGTINQETQYF
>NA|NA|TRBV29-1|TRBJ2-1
TGCAGCGTTGGAGGACTGATCAATGAGCAGTTCTTC
CSVGGLINEQFF
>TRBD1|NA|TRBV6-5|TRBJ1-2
TGTGCCAGCAGTTACATCCGGACAGGGGGGAACTATGGCTACACCTTC
CASSYIRTGGNYGYTF
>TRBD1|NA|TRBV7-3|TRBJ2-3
TGTGCCAGCAGCTTAGGGGACAGGAGTAAAACCACAGATACGCAGTATTTT
CASSLGDRSKTTDTQYF
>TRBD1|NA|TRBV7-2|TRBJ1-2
TGTGCCAGCAGCTTAGGGGCGACAGGGGGCGCTGGGGGCTACACCTTC
CASSLGATGGAGGYTF
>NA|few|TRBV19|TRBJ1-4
TGTGCCAGTAGTCCCAGAATTCGCCCCGAAAAACTGTTTTTT
CASSPRIRPEKLFF
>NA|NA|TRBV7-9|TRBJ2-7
TGTGCCAGCAGCTTATGGAGCGGATCGGAGCAGTACTTC
CASSLWSGSEQYF
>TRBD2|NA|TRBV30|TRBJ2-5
TGTGCCTGGAGCATCGGACTAGCGACAGAGACCCAGTACTTC
CAWSIGLATETQYF
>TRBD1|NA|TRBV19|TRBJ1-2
TGTGCCTCCTCGCGGGGACAGGAGAGCTATGGCTACACCTTC
CASSRGQESYGYTF
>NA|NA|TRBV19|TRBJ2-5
TGTGCCAGTAGTATGCAGGGCAGCATCGAGACCCAGTACTTC
CASSMQGSIETQYF
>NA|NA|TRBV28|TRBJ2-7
TGTGCCTCCAAAGGCAGGCCCTACGAGCAGTACTTC
CASKGRPYEQYF
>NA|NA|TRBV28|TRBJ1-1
TGTGCCAGCAGTTTAGGCCGAAAAGCTTTCTTT
CASSLGRKAFF
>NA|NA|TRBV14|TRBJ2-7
TGTGCCAGCAGCCCCCACCCGGGTAGCTCCTACGAGCAGTACTTC
CASSPHPGSSYEQYF
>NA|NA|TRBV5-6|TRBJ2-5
TGTGCCAGCAGCTTGGATAATCGAGCGGAGACCCAGTACTTC
CASSLDNRAETQYF
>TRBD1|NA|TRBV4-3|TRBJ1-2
TGCGCCAGCAGCCACTTAGGTACAGGGGGCGCGCACTATGGCTACACCTTC
CASSHLGTGGAHYGYTF
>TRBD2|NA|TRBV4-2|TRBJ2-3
TGTGCCAGCACACTCCGGACTAGCGGGGGCCTAGATACGCAGTATTTT
CASTLRTSGGLDTQYF
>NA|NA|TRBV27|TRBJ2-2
TGTGCCAGCAGGGCGGGGAACACCGGGGAGCTGTTTTTT
CASRAGNTGELFF
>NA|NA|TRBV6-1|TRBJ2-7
TGTGCCAGCAGTGAACAAGGACAAAGCTACGAGCAGTACTTC
CASSEQGQSYEQYF
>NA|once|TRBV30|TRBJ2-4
TGTGCCTCCCGCGAGGGGGGGGCGGGCCGAAACATTCAGTACTTC
CASREGGAGRNIQYF
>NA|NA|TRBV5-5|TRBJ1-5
TGTGCCAGCAGCCGGACGGGGGGTCGCGAAAGCAATCAGCCCCAGCATTTT
CASSRTGGRESNQPQHF